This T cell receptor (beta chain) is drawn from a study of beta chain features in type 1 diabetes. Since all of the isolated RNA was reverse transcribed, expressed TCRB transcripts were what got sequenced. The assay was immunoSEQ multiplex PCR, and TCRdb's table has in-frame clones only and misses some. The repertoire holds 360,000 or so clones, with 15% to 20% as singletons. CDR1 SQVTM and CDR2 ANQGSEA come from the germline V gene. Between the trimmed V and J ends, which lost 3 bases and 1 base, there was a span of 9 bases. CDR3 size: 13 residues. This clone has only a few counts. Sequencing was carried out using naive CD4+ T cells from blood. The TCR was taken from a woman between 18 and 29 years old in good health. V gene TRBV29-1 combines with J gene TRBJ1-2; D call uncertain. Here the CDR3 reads CSVDRRGNYGYTF. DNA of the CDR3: TGCAGCGTTGATCGGCGGGGTAACTATGGCTACACCTTC.